These T cell receptor beta chains were read from a single sample in a study of T cell repertoires in cytomegalovirus infection. TCRdb processed the reads anew with MiXCR; each CDR3 protein has one entry. The sample carries 170,000 or so distinct CDR3 sequences, approximately 15% recorded once. Sequencing used PBMCs. The origin of the receptors is a human donor in good health (CMV status not recorded). Some clones in this sample may be carry-over from other donors' samples. Both conserved end residues are part of each CDR3. A D gene is named only where the DNA matches it firmly. Not every row has a clone size; where given, it reads once, few, many or a size class.

v_gene,j_gene,abundance,d_gene,CDR3nt,CDR3aa
TRBV6-1,TRBJ1-2,many,-,TGTGCCAGCACCTACGAGGGGAGGGGGGCTTATGGCTACACCTTC,CASTYEGRGAYGYTF
TRBV18,TRBJ1-5,many,TRBD1,TGTGCCAGCAGCCCAGACAGGGGAGGGAATCAGCCCCAGCATTTT,CASSPDRGGNQPQHF
TRBV7-9,TRBJ2-7,many,TRBD1,TGTGCCAGCAGCCTTACAGGGGGTTTCGACGAGCAGTACTTC,CASSLTGGFDEQYF
TRBV30,TRBJ2-7,few,-,TGTGCCTGCCTAGAAGGAGGGAGCTCCTACGAGCAGTACTTC,CACLEGGSSYEQYF
TRBV11-2,TRBJ1-5,-,TRBD1,TGTGCCAGCAGTTCGGGACAGCGCAATCAGCCCCAGCATTTT,CASSSGQRNQPQHF
TRBV11-2,TRBJ1-4,many,-,TGTGCCAGCAGCCCTCGGATCCAGGGAAATGAAAAACTGTTTTTT,CASSPRIQGNEKLFF
TRBV19,TRBJ1-1,-,-,TGTGCCAGTCGTACTGAGGCTTATAGGAACACTGAAGCTTTCTTT,CASRTEAYRNTEAFF
TRBV10-3,TRBJ2-7,few,-,TGTGCCATCAGTGAGTCAACGGGGAGATTTTACGAGCAGTACTTC,CAISESTGRFYEQYF
TRBV7-2,TRBJ2-3,many,TRBD2,TGTGCCAGCAGCTTAGCGGAAGGACAGAGCGGGAGGGCCAGAGATACGCAGTATTTT,CASSLAEGQSGRARDTQYF
TRBV10-3,TRBJ2-7,many,-,TGTGCCATCAGTGAGTCGAAGGGGGAGACCTACGAGCAGTACTTC,CAISESKGETYEQYF
TRBV7-9,TRBJ2-5,-,-,TGTGCCAGCAGCTTAGCGCTGACAGATGAAGAGACCCAGTACTTC,CASSLALTDEETQYF
TRBV12-3/TRBV12-4,TRBJ1-2,-,-,TGTGCCAGCAGTTTTGCAGAAAAGACCCACACCTTC,CASSFAEKTHTF
TRBV10-3,TRBJ1-1,few,-,TGTGCCATCGGTGCGAACACTGAAGCTTTCTTT,CAIGANTEAFF
TRBV18,TRBJ2-1,-,-,TGTGCCAGCTCACACGAGAAACTCCTCTCCTACAATGAGCAGTTCTTC,CASSHEKLLSYNEQFF
TRBV7-8,TRBJ1-5,many,-,TGTGCCAGCAGCTTAGTTCGCAATCAGCCCCAGCATTTT,CASSLVRNQPQHF
TRBV5-5,TRBJ2-7,few,TRBD1,TGTGCCAGCAGCTTGTTGGGGACAGGGAACGTCGAGCAGTACTTC,CASSLLGTGNVEQYF
TRBV9,TRBJ2-7,few,-,TGTGCCAGCAGCGTAGGTCCCATCGACTACGAGCAGTACTTC,CASSVGPIDYEQYF
TRBV6-1,TRBJ1-3,few,-,TGTGCCAGCAGTGAAAAGGAGGACAGACGCTCTGGAAACACCATATATTTT,CASSEKEDRRSGNTIYF
TRBV5-1,TRBJ2-2,-,-,TGCGCCAGCAGCTTGGTCCTGACCCCAACCGGGGAGCTGTTTTTT,CASSLVLTPTGELFF
TRBV7-8,TRBJ1-5,many,-,TGTGCCAGCAGCTTGCTGGGAGTGCATAGCAATCAGCCCCAGCATTTT,CASSLLGVHSNQPQHF
TRBV6-2/TRBV6-3,TRBJ2-5,few,-,TGTGCCAGCAGTGCCTTCCCGGGCCGGGAGACCCAGTACTTC,CASSAFPGRETQYF
TRBV7-3,TRBJ2-5,-,-,TGTGCCAGCAGTTTGCTAGCGATCCTGGGAGAGACCCAGTACTTC,CASSLLAILGETQYF
TRBV7-3,TRBJ2-1,-,TRBD2,TGTGCCAGCAGCTTGATGGCGGGGGTCAATGAGCAGTTCTTC,CASSLMAGVNEQFF
TRBV7-2,TRBJ1-5,many,-,TGTGCCAGCAGCTTGGGGGGGTTTAGCAATCAGCCCCAGCATTTT,CASSLGGFSNQPQHF
TRBV6-2/TRBV6-3,TRBJ2-7,many,-,TGTGCCAGCGCCGGGGGCCTGCGAATTGTTTACGAGCAGTACTTC,CASAGGLRIVYEQYF
TRBV4-1,TRBJ2-1,few,TRBD1,TGCGCCAGCAGCCACGTCCGGACAGGGGGCTTGGATGAGCAGTTCTTC,CASSHVRTGGLDEQFF
TRBV6-8,TRBJ2-5,-,-,TGTGTCAGCAGTTACAGCGACTCCCAAGAGACCCAGTACTTC,CVSSYSDSQETQYF
TRBV10-3,TRBJ1-5,-,-,TGTGCCATCAGTGATTCTAGTCAGGGTAGCAATCAGCCCCAGCATTTT,CAISDSSQGSNQPQHF
TRBV2,TRBJ2-1,-,-,TGTGCCAGCACCCTACAGGGCCTCTCCTACAATGAGCAGTTCTTC,CASTLQGLSYNEQFF
TRBV7-9,TRBJ1-1,few,-,TGTGCCAGCAGCGCGCACAGGGCAGGGGACACTGAAGCTTTCTTT,CASSAHRAGDTEAFF
TRBV5-1,TRBJ1-1,many,-,TGCGCCAGCAGCTTGGCGGTACATGGGAACACTGAAGCTTTCTTT,CASSLAVHGNTEAFF
TRBV29-1,TRBJ2-7,many,TRBD1,TGCAGCGTTCGTGACAGGGCAAACGAGCAGTACTTC,CSVRDRANEQYF
TRBV11-2,TRBJ1-1,many,-,TGTGCCAGCAGCTTAGATAGCGGGGTTTATGAAGCTTTCTTT,CASSLDSGVYEAFF
TRBV6-5,TRBJ2-5,few,-,TGTGCCAGCAGTTACGCCCAGGGGGGACGGGAGACCCAGTACTTC,CASSYAQGGRETQYF
TRBV29-1,TRBJ2-5,few,TRBD2,TGCAGCGTTGAAGAAGGGACTAGGTGGTTC,CSVEEGTRWF
TRBV24-1,TRBJ2-4,-,-,TGTGCCACCAGTGATTGGGGAAACATTCAGTACTTC,CATSDWGNIQYF
TRBV5-1,TRBJ2-7,-,-,TGCGCCAGCAGCTTGGGGGGCAGGGTAATCTACGAGCAGTACTTC,CASSLGGRVIYEQYF
TRBV28,TRBJ2-1,few,-,TGTGCCAGCAGTTCTCTTGGGCAGGGCCATCCCCGCGAGCAGTTCTTC,CASSSLGQGHPREQFF
TRBV11-2,TRBJ2-5,few,TRBD1,TGTGCCAGCAGCGGACTCCGGGACAGTTGGAAAGAGACCCAGTACTTC,CASSGLRDSWKETQYF
TRBV29-1,TRBJ2-3,-,-,TGCAGCGTTTTAGTCTCTAATACGCAGTATTTT,CSVLVSNTQYF
TRBV6-5,TRBJ2-1,many,-,TGTGCCAGCAGTTCCCCTGCGGGGAGCTCCTACAATGAGCAGTTCTTC,CASSSPAGSSYNEQFF
TRBV28,TRBJ2-4,-,-,TGTGCCAGCAGTTTATCTACAGGGATGGAAAACATTCAGTACTTC,CASSLSTGMENIQYF
TRBV7-9,TRBJ1-6,many,TRBD1,TGTGCCAGCAGCTTAGCAGGACAGGGGGTATTACCCCTCCACTTT,CASSLAGQGVLPLHF
TRBV18,TRBJ1-1,-,-,TGTGCCAGCTCACTACAGGAGCTCAGAGGGAACACTGAAGCTTTCTTT,CASSLQELRGNTEAFF
TRBV7-2,TRBJ1-1,many,-,TGTGCCAGCAGCTTAGGGGGGTGGAACACTGAAGCTTTCTTT,CASSLGGWNTEAFF
TRBV12-3/TRBV12-4,TRBJ2-3,many,-,TGTGCCAGCAGTCACCTAGCAGACCGCACAGATACGCAGTATTTT,CASSHLADRTDTQYF
TRBV20-1,TRBJ2-3,-,TRBD1,TGCAGTGCTAGAGTGAACAGGGGGCTGGGCACAGATACGCAGTATTTT,CSARVNRGLGTDTQYF
TRBV3-1,TRBJ2-2,many,TRBD1,TGTGCCAGCAGCCATGGGACAGAAAACACCGGGGAGCTGTTTTTT,CASSHGTENTGELFF
TRBV19,TRBJ1-5,many,-,TGTGCCAGTAGTAGGCGAGAGGGCAATCAGCCCCAGCATTTT,CASSRREGNQPQHF